Each of the 15 T cell receptor beta chains below was sequenced from the same sample in a study of T cells after yellow fever vaccination. TCRdb independently ran MiXCR on the 5' RACE reads; one entry per CDR3 protein. The data contain some 600,000 distinct CDR3 sequences, about a sixth of them singletons. The sequences come from PBMCs, collected 4 to 6 days after the first yellow fever vaccination. Receptors originate from a man younger than 30 who received the YFV17D yellow fever vaccine.

This rearrangement joins TRBV2 to TRBJ1-2; D gene uncertain. Germline values: CDR1 SNHLY, CDR2 FYNNEI. The CDR3 is made up of 14 amino acids. V lost 7 bases, J lost 5 bases, and 17 bases lay in between. This chain's CDR3 is CASKFESTEYGYTF. The DNA for the CDR3 is TGTGCCAGCAAGTTCGAATCAACGGAGTATGGCTACACCTTC.

The chain uses TRBV19 and TRBJ1-2, with D possibly being TRBD1 (5 bases). V shed 2 bases and J shed 0 bases, with 10 bases lying between them. CDR1 LNHDA and CDR2 SQIVND come from the germline V gene (reference sequence). The CDR3 has 15 amino acids. CDR3 bases: TGTGCCAGTAGTATACCGGGACTCACTAACTATGGCTACACCTTC. Translated: CASSIPGLTNYGYTF. Complete variable domain (other parts from reference TRBV19 and TRBJ1-2): DGGITQSPKYLFRKEGQNVTLSCEQNLNHDAMYWYRQDPGQGLRLIYYSQIVNDFQKGDIAEGYSVSREKKESFPLTVTSAQKNPTAFYLCASSIPGLTNYGYTFGSGTRLTVV.

This clonotype was observed a handful of times. The V gene is TRBV5-6, the J gene TRBJ2-7; D might be TRBD1 or TRBD2, each matching 5 bases. CDR3 size: 14 residues. The ends were cut back, 0 bases at V and 7 bases at J, with 14 bases in the middle. CDR1 and CDR2 from the germline V gene are SGHDT and YYEEEE. CDR3 sequence: CASSLAGTVWEQYF. The CDR3 bases are TGTGCCAGCAGCTTGGCTGGGACGGTGTGGGAGCAGTACTTC. The whole variable domain, remainder taken from reference TRBV5-6 and TRBJ2-7, is DAGVTQSPTHLIKTRGQQVTLRCSPKSGHDTVSWYQQALGQGPQFIFQYYEEEERQRGNFPDRFSGHQFPNYSSELNVNALLLGDSALYLCASSLAGTVWEQYFGPGTRLTVT.

The chain has TRBV19 and TRBJ2-1; D ambiguous. This CDR3 has 14 residues. Trimming took off 7 bases at V and 1 base at J, with 11 bases between the two ends. The germline CDR1 and CDR2 sequences are LNHDA and SQIVND (reference sequence). CDR3 loop: CASKLGGSYNEQFF. CDR3 sequence (DNA): TGTGCCAGTAAGCTAGGCGGATCCTACAATGAGCAGTTCTTC.

This clonotype has just a few counts. The chain uses TRBV19 and TRBJ2-7, with TRBD1 matching over 9 bases. The CDR3 has 17 residues. Trimming at V came to 5 bases and at J to 6 bases, leaving 17 bases not matched to a gene. Germline-derived CDR1 and CDR2 are LNHDA and SQIVND (reference sequence). This chain's CDR3 is CASSPLLAGTGNREQYF. CDR3 nucleotide sequence: TGTGCCAGTAGTCCCCTTCTGGCCGGGACAGGGAACCGCGAGCAGTACTTC.

The J gene is TRBJ1-2, the V gene TRBV4-1, with D possibly being TRBD1 (5 bases). The germline V and J ends were trimmed by 1 base and 4 bases, with 13 bases remaining between them. Germline V lookup: CDR1 MGHRA, CDR2 YSYEKL. The CDR3 spans 15 residues. DNA for the CDR3: TGCGCCAGCAGCCAAGCGACGATGGGACCCTATGGCTACACCTTC. It yields the protein CASSQATMGPYGYTF.

This clonotype has more than one count but fewer than ten. The V gene is TRBV6-1, the J gene TRBJ2-7; no clear D gene. V was trimmed by 3 bases and J by 0 bases, leaving 9 bases between them. The CDR3 loop spans 14 amino acids. Germline CDR1 is MNHNS and CDR2 is SASEGT. The CDR3 region has the DNA TGTGCCAGCAGTGAGGCGCCTGGCTCCTACGAGCAGTACTTC. This gives the protein CASSEAPGSYEQYF.

This clonotype occurred a few times. The chain employs TRBV28 and TRBJ1-1; 11 nucleotides match TRBD1. The V segment lost 0 bases and the J segment 4 bases; nucleotides outside the gene matches: 7. The CDR3 consists of 17 residues. Germline CDR1 and CDR2: MDHEN and SYDVKM. CDR3 sequence (DNA): TGTGCCAGCAGTTTATGGGGACAGGGGGAACTGGCCACTGAAGCTTTCTTT. Its translation is CASSLWGQGELATEAFF.

The genes are TRBV29-1 and TRBJ2-2, with D possibly matching TRBD1 (6 bases). The V and J ends lost 7 bases and 4 bases respectively, with 13 bases between them. The germline V gene encodes CDR1 SQVTM and CDR2 ANQGSEA. The CDR3 is made up of 13 amino acids. DNA of the CDR3: TGCAGCGCAGTGGGGGCTGGCACCGGGGAGCTGTTTTTT. The encoded protein is CSAVGAGTGELFF.

This chain uses TRBV5-5 with TRBJ1-6; a possible D gene is TRBD1 (6 bases). CDR3 length equals 14 residues. V lost 4 bases, J lost 7 bases, and 12 bases lay in between. The V gene's germline CDR1 is SGHKS and CDR2 YYEKEE (reference sequence). The DNA for the CDR3 is TGTGCCAGCAGCGTGATTCAGGGGAATTCACCCCTCCACTTT. It codes for CASSVIQGNSPLHF. The variable domain in full, with the rest retrieved from reference TRBV5-5 and TRBJ1-6, is DAGVTQSPTHLIKTRGQQVTLRCSPISGHKSVSWYQQVLGQGPQFIFQYYEKEERGRGNFPDRFSARQFPNYSSELNVNALLLGDSALYLCASSVIQGNSPLHFGNGTRLTVT.

This rearrangement joins TRBV5-6 to TRBJ2-6, with D perhaps given as TRBD1 or TRBD2 (6 bases each). Germline CDR1 SGHDT, CDR2 YYEEEE. The CDR3 length is 18 residues. The ends were cut back, 0 bases at V and 0 bases at J, with 13 bases in the middle. CDR3 protein: CASSLGGGRSSGANVLTF. Here the CDR3 DNA reads TGTGCCAGCAGCTTGGGAGGGGGGAGAAGCTCTGGGGCCAACGTCCTGACTTTC.

The rearrangement joins TRBV2 to TRBJ1-1; D not resolved. This CDR3 is built from 10 residues. Germline-derived CDR1 and CDR2 are SNHLY and FYNNEI. Trimming left V 8 bases short and J 9 bases short, with 10 bases between. Here the CDR3 reads CASGRTKAFF. The CDR3 DNA sequence: TGTGCCAGCGGGCGGACTAAAGCTTTCTTT. The whole variable domain, remainder taken from reference TRBV2 and TRBJ1-1, is EPEVTQTPSHQVTQMGQEVILRCVPISNHLYFYWYRQILGQKVEFLVSFYNNEISEKSEIFDDQFSVERPDGSNFTLKIRSTKLEDSAMYFCASGRTKAFFGQGTRLTVV.

This clonotype has just a few counts. This rearrangement joins TRBV27 to TRBJ2-7; 12 bases fit TRBD1. After removal of 9 bases from V and 5 bases from J, the junction contained 17 bases not matched to a gene. CDR1 is MNHEY, CDR2 SMNVEV, per germline (reference sequence). The CDR3 spans 17 residues. For the CDR3, the DNA is TGTGCCAGTAGTCCCGGGACAGGGGGCACCATTGGCGACGAGCAGTACTTC. Translating gives CASSPGTGGTIGDEQYF.

The chain combines TRBV12-3 or TRBV12-4 with TRBJ2-2; TRBD2 might be the D (6 bases). This CDR3 is built from 16 residues. Trimming removed 2 bases from V and 2 bases from J, with 12 bases in between. DNA of the CDR3: TGTGCCAGCAGTTTACACGGGACTGTAAACACCGGGGAGCTGTTTTTT. It encodes CASSLHGTVNTGELFF.

V and J are TRBV6-1 and TRBJ1-2; 7 nucleotides agree with TRBD1. The CDR3 totals 13 residues. Looked up from germline, CDR1 is MNHNS and CDR2 is SASEGT. V lost 6 bases to trimming and J lost 4 bases; unmatched junction nucleotides: 5. In DNA form, the CDR3 reads TGTGCCAGCAGAAGGGACAGCGGCTATGGCTACACCTTC. It translates to CASRRDSGYGYTF.